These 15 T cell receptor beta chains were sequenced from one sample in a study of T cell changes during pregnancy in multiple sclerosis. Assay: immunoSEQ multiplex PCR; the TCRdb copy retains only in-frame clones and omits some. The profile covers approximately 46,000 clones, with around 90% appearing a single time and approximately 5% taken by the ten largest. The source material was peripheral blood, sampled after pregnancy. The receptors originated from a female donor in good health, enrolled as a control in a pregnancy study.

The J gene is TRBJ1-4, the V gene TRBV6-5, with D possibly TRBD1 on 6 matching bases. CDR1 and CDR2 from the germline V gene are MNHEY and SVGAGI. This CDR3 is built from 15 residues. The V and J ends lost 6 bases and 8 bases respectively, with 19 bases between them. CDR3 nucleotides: TGTGCCAGCAGGTTCACAGGGAGCTTTCGGGAAAAACTGTTTTTT. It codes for CASRFTGSFREKLFF.

In DNA, the CDR3 is TGTGCCAGCAGTATGTTAGGACAGGGAAAAAACATTCAGTACTTC. It yields the protein CASSMLGQGKNIQYF. The chain is built from TRBV28 and TRBJ2-4, with 8 bases that match TRBD1. V lost 5 bases to trimming and J lost 4 bases; unmatched junction nucleotides: 7. Germline V gives CDR1 MDHEN, CDR2 SYDVKM. There are 15 residues in the CDR3.

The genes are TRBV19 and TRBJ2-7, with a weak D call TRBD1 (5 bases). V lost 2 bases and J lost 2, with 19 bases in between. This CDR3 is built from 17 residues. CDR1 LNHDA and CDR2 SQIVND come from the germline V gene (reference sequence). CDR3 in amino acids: CASSIRGRGASPYEQYF. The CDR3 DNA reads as TGTGCCAGTAGTATAAGGGGAAGGGGCGCCTCCCCCTACGAGCAGTACTTC.

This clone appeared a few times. The chain's CDR3 is CAWSVRGQGGAFF. The CDR3 DNA follows: TGTGCCTGGAGTGTCCGGGGTCAGGGGGGAGCTTTCTTT. The rearrangement joins TRBV30 to TRBJ1-1, with TRBD1 matching 7 bases. Germline-derived CDR1 and CDR2 are GTSNPN and SVGIG (reference sequence). The trim removed 0 bases at V and 10 bases at J, leaving 8 bases unmatched. CDR3 length: 13 amino acids.

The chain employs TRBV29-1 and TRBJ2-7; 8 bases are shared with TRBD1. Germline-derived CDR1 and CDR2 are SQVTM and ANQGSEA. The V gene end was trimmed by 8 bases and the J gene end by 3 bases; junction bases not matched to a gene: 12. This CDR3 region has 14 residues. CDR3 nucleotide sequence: TGCAGCATTGGGGAGACAGGGGACTTCTACGAGCAGTACTTC. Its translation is CSIGETGDFYEQYF.

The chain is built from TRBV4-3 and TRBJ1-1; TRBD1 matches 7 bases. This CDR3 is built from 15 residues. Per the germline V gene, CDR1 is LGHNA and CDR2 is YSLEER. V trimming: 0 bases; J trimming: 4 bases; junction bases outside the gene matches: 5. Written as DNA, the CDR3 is TGCGCCAGCAGCCAAGATTGGGCAGGGGGCACTGAAGCTTTCTTT. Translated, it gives CASSQDWAGGTEAFF.

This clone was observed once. In DNA, the CDR3 is TGCGCCAGCAGCTTGGAACTTCTAAACACTGAAGCTTTCTTT. This gives the protein CASSLELLNTEAFF. This chain joins TRBV5-1 and TRBJ1-1, with D hard to call. Germline V gene sequence: CDR1 SGHRS, CDR2 YFSETQ. The ends were cut back, 0 bases at V and 2 bases at J, with 8 bases in the middle. The CDR3 consists of 14 residues.

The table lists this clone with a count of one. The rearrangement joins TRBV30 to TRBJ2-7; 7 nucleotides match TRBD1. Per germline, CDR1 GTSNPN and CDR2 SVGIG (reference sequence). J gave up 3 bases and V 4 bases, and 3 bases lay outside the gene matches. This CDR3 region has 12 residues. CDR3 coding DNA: TGTGCCTGGACCCCAGGGGGCTACGAGCAGTACTTC. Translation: CAWTPGGYEQYF.

Here the CDR3 reads CASSPAPGARLPSSYEQYF. The CDR3 region has the DNA TGTGCCAGCAGTCCCGCGCCGGGAGCGAGATTACCGAGCTCCTACGAGCAGTACTTC. The chain employs TRBV27 and TRBJ2-7, with D possibly matching TRBD2 (6 bases). Trimming cost V 5 bases and J 0 bases, with 26 bases left between them. Per the germline V gene, CDR1 is MNHEY and CDR2 is SMNVEV (reference sequence). The CDR3 loop spans 19 amino acids.

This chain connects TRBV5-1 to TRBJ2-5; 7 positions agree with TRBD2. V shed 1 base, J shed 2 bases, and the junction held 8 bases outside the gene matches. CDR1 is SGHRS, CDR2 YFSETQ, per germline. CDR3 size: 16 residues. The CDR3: CASSLKLAGFQETQYF. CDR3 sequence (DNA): TGCGCCAGCAGCTTGAAATTAGCGGGCTTTCAAGAGACCCAGTACTTC.

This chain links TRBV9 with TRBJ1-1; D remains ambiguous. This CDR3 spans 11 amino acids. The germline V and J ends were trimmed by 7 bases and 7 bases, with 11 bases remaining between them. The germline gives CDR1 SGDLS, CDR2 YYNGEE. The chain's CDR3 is CASGPGNEAFF. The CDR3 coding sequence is TGTGCCAGCGGCCCGGGAAATGAAGCTTTCTTT.

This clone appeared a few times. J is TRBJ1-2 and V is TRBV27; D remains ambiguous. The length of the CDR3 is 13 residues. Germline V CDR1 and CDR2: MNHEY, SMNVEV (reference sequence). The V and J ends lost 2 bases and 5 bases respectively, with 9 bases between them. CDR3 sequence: CASSLQATYGYTF. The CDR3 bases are TGTGCCAGCAGTTTACAGGCGACGTATGGCTACACCTTC.

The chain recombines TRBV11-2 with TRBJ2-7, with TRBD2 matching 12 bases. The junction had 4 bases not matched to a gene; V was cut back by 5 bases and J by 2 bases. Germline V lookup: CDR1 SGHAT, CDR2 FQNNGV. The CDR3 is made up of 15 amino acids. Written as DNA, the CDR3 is TGTGCCAGCAGCCGCGGACTAGCGGGAACCTACGAGCAGTACTTC. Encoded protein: CASSRGLAGTYEQYF.

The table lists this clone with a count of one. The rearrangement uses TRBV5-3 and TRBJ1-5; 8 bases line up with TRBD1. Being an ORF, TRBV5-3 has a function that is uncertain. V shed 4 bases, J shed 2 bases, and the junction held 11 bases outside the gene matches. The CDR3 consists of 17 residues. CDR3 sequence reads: CARSQRTGWFGNQPQHF. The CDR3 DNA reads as TGTGCCAGAAGCCAACGGACAGGGTGGTTCGGCAATCAGCCCCAGCATTTT.

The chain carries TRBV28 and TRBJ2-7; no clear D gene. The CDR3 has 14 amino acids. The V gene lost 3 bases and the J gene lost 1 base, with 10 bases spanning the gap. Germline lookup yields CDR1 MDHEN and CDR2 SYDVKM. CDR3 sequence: CASSFPQSSYEQYF. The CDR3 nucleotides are TGTGCCAGCAGTTTTCCTCAGTCTTCCTACGAGCAGTACTTC.